This passage covers 22 T cell receptor beta chains from one sample sequenced in a study of cytomegalovirus exposure and HLA in healthy donors. Use of 60 Vbeta and 13 Jbeta primers characterized the PCR. Using immunoSEQ multiplex PCR, the repertoire was profiled, and TCRdb retains in-frame clones only, with some absent. The table has 160,000 or so clones, roughly three quarters seen once. Material: PBMCs. These receptors came from a man in his late teens or twenties in good health and CMV-seropositive.

This chain links TRBV29-1 with TRBJ2-1, with TRBD1 matching over 7 bases. V shed 7 bases, J shed 2 bases, and the junction held 8 bases outside the gene matches. Germline V gene sequence: CDR1 SQVTM, CDR2 ANQGSEA. The CDR3 is made up of 14 amino acids. The CDR3 here is CSATTGLTYNEQFF. The DNA of the CDR3 is TGCAGCGCTACGACAGGGTTAACCTACAATGAGCAGTTCTTC.

This clone showed up just once. The chain employs TRBV10-2 and TRBJ1-5; 7 bases fit TRBD1. The CDR3 consists of 13 residues. Trimming removed 8 bases from V and 4 bases from J; junction bases left unmatched: 5. Per the germline V gene, CDR1 is WSHSY and CDR2 is SAAADI. CDR3 DNA: TGCGCCAGCCTGGACAGGCCGAATCAGCCCCAGCATTTT. Its translation is CASLDRPNQPQHF.

This rearrangement joins TRBV5-5 to TRBJ2-1, with TRBD1 matching over 9 bases. V shed 4 bases, J shed 9 bases, and the junction held 14 bases outside the gene matches. Germline values: CDR1 SGHKS, CDR2 YYEKEE (reference sequence). The length of the CDR3 is 16 residues. CDR3 sequence reads: CASSRSLDRGSGEQFF. The CDR3 nucleotides read TGTGCCAGCAGCCGATCATTGGACAGGGGATCAGGTGAGCAGTTCTTC.

The chain carries TRBV6-1 and TRBJ2-3; 8 nucleotides align to TRBD2. CDR1 and CDR2 from the germline V gene are MNHNS and SASEGT. The CDR3 is 14 residues long. J was trimmed by 5 bases and V by 6 bases; bases with no gene match: 7. The CDR3 nucleotides read TGTGCCAGCAGCGATCTAGCGGGCATAGATACGCAGTATTTT. Amino acid sequence: CASSDLAGIDTQYF.

The V and J genes are TRBV7-9 and TRBJ2-3; D is ambiguous. The CDR3 runs 13 residues. CDR1 is SEHNR, CDR2 FQNEAQ, per germline (reference sequence). The germline V and J ends were trimmed by 5 bases and 4 bases, with 10 bases remaining between them. The CDR3 bases are TGTGCCAGCAGCCCAATGGGCTCAGATACGCAGTATTTT. Its protein product is CASSPMGSDTQYF.

V usage is TRBV27 and J usage is TRBJ2-6; no clear D. V was clipped by 4 bases and J by 1 base, with 5 bases between them. Germline V gives CDR1 MNHEY, CDR2 SMNVEV (reference sequence). The CDR3 runs to 14 residues. The CDR3 here is CASSSLSGANVLTF. CDR3 sequence (DNA): TGTGCCAGCAGTTCCTTATCTGGGGCCAACGTCCTGACTTTC.

This clone was seen only a few times. CDR3 DNA: TGTGCCAGCAGCTTAGGGACAGGGGGCGAAACTGAAGCTTTCTTT. Translating it yields CASSLGTGGETEAFF. This chain links TRBV7-9 with TRBJ1-1, with TRBD1 matching 11 bases. Germline V gives CDR1 SEHNR, CDR2 FQNEAQ (reference sequence). The trim removed 1 base at V and 5 bases at J, leaving 3 bases unmatched. The CDR3 is made up of 15 amino acids.

The chain employs TRBV27 and TRBJ1-2; the D is unclear. CDR1 and CDR2 (germline): MNHEY, SMNVEV (reference sequence). V lost 2 bases and J lost 2, with 6 bases in between. This CDR3 spans 13 amino acids. Here the CDR3 reads CASSLTPNYGYTF. The CDR3 coding sequence is TGTGCCAGCAGTTTAACACCAAACTATGGCTACACCTTC.

This clone was observed a handful of times. V is TRBV20-1 and J is TRBJ2-1; D is unclear. CDR3 length equals 11 residues. Trimming removed 4 bases at V and 7 bases at J, with 8 bases between. Germline V gene sequence: CDR1 DFQATT, CDR2 SNEGSKA (reference sequence). For the CDR3, the DNA is TGCAGTGCTAACGTTGCGAATGAGCAGTTCTTC. It translates to CSANVANEQFF.

This chain uses TRBV5-4 with TRBJ2-3, with 8 bases matching TRBD2. The CDR3 loop spans 15 amino acids. V lost 3 bases, J lost 4 bases, and 7 bases stayed unmatched. Germline V gives CDR1 SGHNT, CDR2 YYREEE (reference sequence). Here the CDR3 reads CASSSAGRGADTQYF. The DNA for the CDR3 is TGTGCCAGCAGCTCGGCTGGGCGGGGGGCAGATACGCAGTATTTT.

This clone was counted between two and nine times. The J gene is TRBJ1-4, the V gene TRBV6-1; 9 positions match TRBD1. The CDR3 length is 14 residues. V was clipped by 6 bases and J by 8 bases; unmatched bases: 7. The V gene's germline CDR1 is MNHNS and CDR2 SASEGT. This chain's CDR3 is CASRDRGANEKLFF. DNA of the CDR3: TGTGCCAGCAGGGACAGGGGAGCGAACGAAAAACTGTTTTTT.

This chain connects TRBV6-5 to TRBJ2-2; D not certain. Trimming took 4 bases from V and 8 from J, leaving 5 bases between them. This CDR3 has 11 residues. Germline V CDR1 and CDR2: MNHEY, SVGAGI. In nucleotides, the CDR3 is TGTGCCAGCAGTTCACTGGGGGAGCTGTTTTTT. Translated: CASSSLGELFF.

The V and J genes are TRBV6-1 and TRBJ1-6; 7 bases align to TRBD1. J was trimmed by 10 bases and V by 5 bases; bases with no gene match: 11. The CDR3 has 15 residues. Germline V gene data show CDR1 as MNHNS and CDR2 as SASEGT. As DNA, the CDR3 is TGTGCCAGCAGTCGAGAAGGGGACAGAGGGTCACCCCTCCACTTT. Encoded protein: CASSREGDRGSPLHF.

The chain links TRBV25-1 to TRBJ1-5, with a possible D match to TRBD1 (5 bases). CDR1 is MGHDK, CDR2 SYGVNS, per germline. Deletions cut 5 bases from V and 7 bases from J, with 12 bases between. There are 13 residues in the CDR3. CDR3 nucleotide sequence: TGTGCCAGCAGTAGAGACAGTCACCAGCCCCAGCATTTT. The encoded protein is CASSRDSHQPQHF.

This sequence joins TRBV15 and TRBJ1-2; 8 bases align to TRBD1. CDR1 and CDR2 (germline): LNHNV, YYDKDF (reference sequence). V lost 3 bases, J lost 4 bases, and 13 bases stayed unmatched. This CDR3 region has 17 residues. The CDR3 DNA follows: TGTGCCACCAGCAGGAGAGGGATTGCCGGGACAGGCTATGGCTACACCTTC. This codes for CATSRRGIAGTGYGYTF.

The rearrangement links TRBV5-1 to TRBJ2-5; 10 bases fit TRBD2. The CDR3 runs to 17 residues. CDR1 is SGHRS and CDR2 is YFSETQ in the germline V gene. J was trimmed by 6 bases and V by 0 bases; bases with no gene match: 11. Written as DNA, the CDR3 is TGCGCCAGCAGCTTGGGAGGTAGCGGGGGGCCCCGAAAGACCCAGTACTTC. Encoded protein: CASSLGGSGGPRKTQYF. The full variable domain, with the rest looked up from reference TRBV5-1 and TRBJ2-5, is KAGVTQTPRYLIKTRGQQVTLSCSPISGHRSVSWYQQTPGQGLQFLFEYFSETQRNKGNFPGRFSGRQFSNSRSEMNVSTLELGDSALYLCASSLGGSGGPRKTQYFGPGTRLLVL.

The V gene is TRBV7-9, the J gene TRBJ1-1; D is ambiguous. Germline assignment: CDR1 SEHNR and CDR2 FQNEAQ (reference sequence). This CDR3 has 13 residues. V was clipped by 0 bases and J by 7 bases, with 9 bases between them. This CDR3 reads CASSLANQDEAFF. The CDR3 nucleotides read TGTGCCAGCAGCTTAGCGAATCAGGATGAAGCTTTCTTT.

The V call is TRBV7-9, the J call TRBJ1-2; D unclear. CDR3 length equals 13 residues. Germline V lookup: CDR1 SEHNR, CDR2 FQNEAQ (reference sequence). Trimming removed 2 bases at V and 2 bases at J, with 6 bases between. The chain's CDR3 is CASSLHENYGYTF. In DNA, the CDR3 is TGTGCCAGCAGCTTACACGAGAACTATGGCTACACCTTC.

V and J are TRBV6-5 and TRBJ2-5, with D tentatively TRBD2 (7 bases). The germline V and J ends were trimmed by 8 bases and 4 bases, with 20 bases remaining between them. The CDR3 length is 15 residues. CDR1 and CDR2 from the germline V gene are MNHEY and SVGAGI. The CDR3 sequence: CASGGGGVWRETQYF. CDR3 in DNA: TGTGCCAGCGGGGGGGGCGGTGTTTGGAGAGAGACCCAGTACTTC.

The chain carries TRBV5-1 and TRBJ2-6, with 9 positions matching TRBD2. V gave up 5 bases and J gave up 2 bases; unmatched junction bases: 8. The CDR3 sequence is 17 residues long. Germline-derived CDR1 and CDR2 are SGHRS and YFSETQ. This CDR3 reads CASSLTIAGAGANVLTF. The CDR3 nucleotides are TGCGCCAGCAGTTTGACTATAGCGGGAGCTGGGGCCAACGTCCTGACTTTC.

The chain recombines TRBV27 with TRBJ1-1; 10 bases fit TRBD1. The V and J ends lost 6 bases and 0 bases, in that order; junction bases with no gene match: 7. There are 16 residues in the CDR3. Germline CDR1 and CDR2: MNHEY and SMNVEV (reference sequence). CDR3 sequence reads: CASSPDRGLMNTEAFF. In DNA, the CDR3 is TGTGCCAGCAGCCCAGACAGGGGGCTGATGAACACTGAAGCTTTCTTT.

The rearrangement links TRBV27 to TRBJ2-3; D not resolved. V was pared by 3 bases and J by 2 bases, with 6 bases between. There are 13 residues in the CDR3. Germline V gives CDR1 MNHEY, CDR2 SMNVEV (reference sequence). CDR3 residues: CASSFRATDTQYF. CDR3 coding DNA: TGTGCCAGCAGTTTTCGAGCCACAGATACGCAGTATTTT.